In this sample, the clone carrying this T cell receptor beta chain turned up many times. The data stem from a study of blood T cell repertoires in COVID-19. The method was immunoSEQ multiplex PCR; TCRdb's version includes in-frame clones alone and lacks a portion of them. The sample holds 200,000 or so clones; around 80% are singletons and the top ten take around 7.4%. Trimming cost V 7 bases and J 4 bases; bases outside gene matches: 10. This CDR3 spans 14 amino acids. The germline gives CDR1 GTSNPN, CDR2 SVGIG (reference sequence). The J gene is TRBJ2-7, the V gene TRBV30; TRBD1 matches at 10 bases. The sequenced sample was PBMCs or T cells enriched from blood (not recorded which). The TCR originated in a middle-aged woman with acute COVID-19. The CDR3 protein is CALQQMGQGYEQYF. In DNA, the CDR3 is TGTGCCTTACAGCAAATGGGACAGGGGTACGAGCAGTACTTC.